These 27 T cell receptor beta chains were sequenced from one sample in a study of T cell repertoires in cytomegalovirus infection. Via MiXCR, TCRdb re-called the reads, giving one row per CDR3 protein. The profile shows roughly 120,000 distinct CDR3 sequences, approximately 30% of them singletons. Which antigens these TCRs recognize remains unknown. The input for sequencing was CD8+ T cells from cultured PBMCs, taken from culture after CMV antigen stimulation. The receptors stem from a human donor in good health (CMV status not recorded). Some clones in this sample may be carry-over from other donors' samples.

The rearrangement links TRBV20-1 to TRBJ1-5, with 7 bases lining up with TRBD1. The CDR3 runs to 20 residues. Germline V gives CDR1 DFQATT, CDR2 SNEGSKA (reference sequence). The V and J ends lost 2 bases and 1 base, in that order; junction bases with no gene match: 20. The CDR3 sequence: CSARSQLPGGQSLSNQPQHF. CDR3 nucleotide sequence: TGCAGTGCTAGATCCCAATTGCCGGGGGGACAGTCGCTAAGCAATCAGCCCCAGCATTTT.

In its sample, this clonotype was seen many times. The chain uses TRBV7-8 and TRBJ2-2, with unresolved D. CDR1 SGHVS and CDR2 FQNEAQ come from the germline V gene. The CDR3 length is 12 residues. Trimming stripped 4 bases from V and 7 bases from J, with 7 bases between. The CDR3 is CASSWLDGELFF. The CDR3 nucleotides are TGTGCCAGCAGCTGGTTGGACGGGGAGCTGTTTTTT.

This clonotype has only a few counts. V gene TRBV9 combines with J gene TRBJ2-7; TRBD1 or TRBD2 may be the D gene (6 bases each). V gave up 2 bases and J gave up 4 bases, with 13 bases separating them. The germline gives CDR1 SGDLS, CDR2 YYNGEE. There are 14 residues in the CDR3. The CDR3 DNA reads TGTGCCAGCAGCGTGGGGGGACACGAATACGAGCAGTACTTC. Protein: CASSVGGHEYEQYF.

The J gene is TRBJ1-2, the V gene TRBV6-1, with 9 nucleotides matching TRBD1. V lost 3 bases to trimming and J lost 5 bases; unmatched junction nucleotides: 13. Germline V gene sequence: CDR1 MNHNS, CDR2 SASEGT. This CDR3 has 17 residues. The CDR3 loop is CASSDLTGGASQYGYTF. The CDR3 DNA follows: TGTGCCAGCAGTGACCTTACAGGGGGCGCGTCTCAGTATGGCTACACCTTC.

This clonotype was counted a few times. The chain carries TRBV28 and TRBJ1-5, with 7 bases fitting TRBD1. There are 15 residues in the CDR3. V lost 5 bases to trimming and J lost 2 bases; unmatched junction nucleotides: 6. Germline CDR1 and CDR2: MDHEN and SYDVKM. The CDR3 is CASSVAGTGNQPQHF. DNA of the CDR3: TGTGCCAGCAGTGTTGCCGGGACAGGCAATCAGCCCCAGCATTTT.

The genes are TRBV5-6 and TRBJ1-2; D unresolved. The CDR3 extends over 17 amino acids. From germline, CDR1 is SGHDT and CDR2 YYEEEE. V was trimmed by 4 bases and J by 4 bases, leaving 23 bases between them. DNA of the CDR3: TGTGCCAGCAGCCACACCACTGTTCAGGACTACATCTATGGCTACACCTTC. It is translated as CASSHTTVQDYIYGYTF.

In this sample, this clonotype turned up a few times. The rearrangement joins TRBV28 to TRBJ2-7, with TRBD1 matching 7 bases. J lost 5 bases, V lost 5 bases, and 6 bases had no gene match. Germline assignment: CDR1 MDHEN and CDR2 SYDVKM. The CDR3 sequence is 13 residues long. The CDR3, as DNA: TGTGCCAGCAGTGTAACAGGGGCCCACGAGCAGTACTTC. This gives the protein CASSVTGAHEQYF.

The chain uses TRBV7-2 and TRBJ2-1, with TRBD2 matching 15 bases. CDR1 and CDR2 from the germline V gene are SGHTA and FQGNSA. The CDR3 consists of 19 residues. V shed 5 bases, J shed 9 bases, and the junction held 17 bases outside the gene matches. CDR3 coding DNA: TGTGCCAGCAGCGCCCGTCGGACTAGCGGGGGGGCAACACTGGGTGAGCAGTTCTTC. Translation: CASSARRTSGGATLGEQFF.

The V call is TRBV7-4, the J call TRBJ2-7; 8 bases line up with TRBD2. Trimming took 1 base from V and 6 from J; bases not matched to a gene: 11. CDR1 and CDR2 from the germline V gene are SGHVT and SQSDAQ. CDR3 length: 16 residues. The CDR3 DNA sequence: TGTGCCAGCAGCTTAGACGCGGGGGGCGACCGGGGCGAGCAGTACTTC. Translation gives CASSLDAGGDRGEQYF.

This clonotype was seen only a few times. V usage is TRBV7-2 and J usage is TRBJ2-7, with D possibly matching TRBD1 (6 bases). The CDR3 runs 13 residues. CDR1 and CDR2 from the germline V gene are SGHTA and FQGNSA. V was trimmed by 2 bases and J by 3 bases, leaving 8 bases between them. In nucleotides, the CDR3 is TGTGCCAGCAGCTTAAACAGGGTCTACGAGCAGTACTTC. Its translation is CASSLNRVYEQYF.

This chain connects TRBV12-5 to TRBJ1-5, with a possible D match to TRBD1 (6 bases). Per the germline V gene, CDR1 is LGHNT and CDR2 is FRNRAP. CDR3 length: 17 residues. The V gene lost 0 bases and the J gene lost 7 bases, with 19 bases spanning the gap. For the CDR3, the DNA is TGTGCTAGTGGTTTGGTATACCAGGGGCGTGAAGGACAGCCCCAGCATTTT. Protein sequence: CASGLVYQGREGQPQHF.

This clonotype was counted many times. This chain uses TRBV27 with TRBJ2-7; D possibly uses TRBD1 or TRBD2 (6 bases each). Trimming pared 6 bases from V and 0 bases from J, leaving 15 bases between. This CDR3 spans 15 amino acids. Germline V gives CDR1 MNHEY, CDR2 SMNVEV (reference sequence). This CDR3 reads CASRKPGAYSYEQYF. Written as DNA, the CDR3 is TGTGCCAGCAGAAAGCCGGGGGCCTACTCCTACGAGCAGTACTTC.

The chain links TRBV7-9 to TRBJ2-1, with D uncertain. Trimming took 3 bases from V and 8 from J, leaving 11 bases between them. The CDR3 has 13 residues. Per the germline V gene, CDR1 is SEHNR and CDR2 is FQNEAQ (reference sequence). The CDR3 sequence: CASSFRQGHEQFF. CDR3 nucleotides: TGTGCCAGCAGCTTCCGACAAGGGCATGAGCAGTTCTTC.

The chain joins TRBV7-9 to TRBJ2-1, with unresolved D. This CDR3 is built from 15 residues. Between the trimmed V and J ends, which lost 3 bases and 0 bases, there was a span of 9 bases. Germline-derived CDR1 and CDR2 are SEHNR and FQNEAQ (reference sequence). Here the CDR3 reads CASSLGFSSYNEQFF. The CDR3 DNA is TGTGCCAGCAGCTTGGGGTTTAGCTCCTACAATGAGCAGTTCTTC.

In this sample, this clonotype turned up many times. The chain uses TRBV25-1 and TRBJ2-2, with D perhaps TRBD2 (6 bases). The length of the CDR3 is 13 residues. Germline CDR1 MGHDK, CDR2 SYGVNS. V lost 4 bases and J lost 6, with 9 bases in between. The CDR3 region has the DNA TGTGCCAGCAGTGCTGGGGAGGCCGGGGAGCTGTTTTTT. Translating gives CASSAGEAGELFF.

V gene TRBV4-3 combines with J gene TRBJ2-7; 10 bases fit TRBD2. The CDR3 is 15 residues long. V lost 2 bases and J lost 0; bases outside the gene matches: 1. Germline V lookup: CDR1 LGHNA, CDR2 YSLEER. The CDR3 loop is CASSQLAGDSYEQYF. CDR3 sequence (DNA): TGCGCCAGCAGCCAACTAGCGGGGGACTCCTACGAGCAGTACTTC.

This clonotype has just a few counts. The CDR3: CASRGQGRPEAFF. The CDR3, as DNA: TGTGCCAGCCGGGGGCAGGGGAGGCCTGAAGCTTTCTTT. The chain links TRBV27 to TRBJ1-1; D is possibly TRBD1 (6 bases). This CDR3 comprises 13 residues. V was trimmed by 8 bases and J by 6 bases, leaving 16 bases between them. The germline gives CDR1 MNHEY, CDR2 SMNVEV (reference sequence).

This clonotype was observed many times. The chain links TRBV19 to TRBJ2-2; 7 bases agree with TRBD1. Trimming removed 5 bases from V and 4 bases from J; junction bases left unmatched: 7. In germline, CDR1 is LNHDA, CDR2 SQIVND (reference sequence). CDR3 length equals 15 residues. As DNA, the CDR3 is TGTGCCAGTAGTGATACAGGGGCAGGCACCGGGGAGCTGTTTTTT. Its translation: CASSDTGAGTGELFF.

This clonotype was seen ten or more times. V and J are TRBV2 and TRBJ2-7, with 10 bases lining up with TRBD1. Losses at the gene ends were 7 bases for V and 5 bases for J; bases not matched to a gene: 11. In germline, CDR1 is SNHLY, CDR2 FYNNEI. The CDR3 extends over 15 amino acids. In DNA, the CDR3 is TGTGCCAGCACCGCCCGGGACAGGGGTCGAGACGAGCAGTACTTC. This codes for CASTARDRGRDEQYF. The entire variable domain, with the rest obtained from reference TRBV2 and TRBJ2-7, is as follows: EPEVTQTPSHQVTQMGQEVILRCVPISNHLYFYWYRQILGQKVEFLVSFYNNEISEKSEIFDDQFSVERPDGSNFTLKIRSTKLEDSAMYFCASTARDRGRDEQYFGPGTRLTVT.

The gene calls are TRBV18 and TRBJ2-3; 7 bases align to TRBD2. Germline CDR1 reads KGHSH; CDR2 reads LQKENI. With V trimmed by 0 bases and J by 1 base, 7 bases remained unmatched. There are 17 residues in the CDR3. CDR3 DNA: TGTGCCAGCTCACCACCGGGTGGGGGGGACCGCACAGATACGCAGTATTTT. Residues: CASSPPGGGDRTDTQYF.

The table lists this clonotype with many counts. The V call is TRBV7-2, the J call TRBJ1-1, with D perhaps TRBD1 (5 bases). This CDR3 contains 16 residues. Germline CDR1 and CDR2: SGHTA and FQGNSA. Trimming pared 2 bases from V and 1 base from J, leaving 14 bases between. The CDR3 protein is CASSLMGGARNTEAFF. The CDR3, as DNA: TGTGCCAGCAGCTTAATGGGTGGGGCTAGGAACACTGAAGCTTTCTTT. Using reference TRBV7-2 and TRBJ1-1 for the parts outside the CDR3, the full variable domain is GAGVSQSPSNKVTEKGKDVELRCDPISGHTALYWYRQSLGQGLEFLIYFQGNSAPDKSGLPSDRFSAERTGGSVSTLTIQRTQQEDSAVYLCASSLMGGARNTEAFFGQGTRLTVV.

This clonotype appeared many times. The chain joins TRBV11-2 to TRBJ1-2; 8 nucleotides line up with TRBD1. The ends lost 6 bases at V and 2 bases at J; junction bases unmatched: 14. The CDR3 is made up of 17 amino acids. CDR1 is SGHAT, CDR2 FQNNGV, per germline. The CDR3 reads CASRPTGVFFTNYGYTF. CDR3 nucleotide sequence: TGTGCCAGCAGACCGACAGGGGTGTTCTTTACAAACTATGGCTACACCTTC.

This clonotype was counted a few times. The V and J genes are TRBV6-2 or TRBV6-3 and TRBJ1-2; 8 bases map to TRBD1. The CDR3 covers 16 residues. V dropped 5 bases and J dropped 7; count of bases not matched to a gene: 15. The germline V gene has CDR1 MNHEY and CDR2 SVGEGT. The DNA for the CDR3 is TGTGCCAGCAGTAACGGACAGGGATCTATCGGCGTTGGCTACACCTTC. This gives the protein CASSNGQGSIGVGYTF.

V is TRBV27 and J is TRBJ1-5; D is perhaps TRBD1 (5 bases). V dropped 11 bases and J dropped 3 bases, with 11 bases sitting between them. Germline V gene sequence: CDR1 MNHEY, CDR2 SMNVEV (reference sequence). The CDR3 is made up of 12 amino acids. In DNA, the CDR3 is TGTGCCGCTGGGGCGAACAATCAGCCCCAGCATTTT. This encodes CAAGANNQPQHF.

This clonotype was seen ten or more times. The chain links TRBV4-1 to TRBJ2-7; the D gene is possibly TRBD1 (7 bases). The germline gives CDR1 MGHRA, CDR2 YSYEKL. This CDR3 is 19 amino acids long. Trimming pared 1 base from V and 0 bases from J, leaving 22 bases between. The DNA of the CDR3 is TGCGCCAGCAGCCAAGTCTATTTTAGCGGCGGGACAGTCTCCTACGAGCAGTACTTC. Translated: CASSQVYFSGGTVSYEQYF.

The V and J genes are TRBV2 and TRBJ2-1, with TRBD2 matching over 12 bases. This CDR3 contains 20 residues. Germline values: CDR1 SNHLY, CDR2 FYNNEI. The V segment lost 0 bases and the J segment 0 bases; nucleotides outside the gene matches: 9. CDR3 residues: CASSEALGTSGWSSYNEQFF. DNA for the CDR3: TGTGCCAGCAGTGAAGCTCTGGGGACTAGCGGGTGGAGCTCCTACAATGAGCAGTTCTTC.

This clonotype has only a few counts. The chain employs TRBV25-1 and TRBJ2-7; D unclear. The CDR3 totals 10 residues. Germline CDR1 and CDR2: MGHDK and SYGVNS. Trimming stripped 5 bases from V and 5 bases from J, with 4 bases between. The DNA of the CDR3 is TGTGCCAGCAGTTCGAACGAGCAGTACTTC. It is translated as CASSSNEQYF.